The clone carrying this T cell receptor (beta chain) was counted many times. Its antigen is unidentified. These data come from a study of T cells in Graves' hyperthyroidism and ophthalmopathy. Findings of the study overall: Appearing also in blood were most of the thyroid clonotypes expanded above 0.001.

Germline CDR1 and CDR2: MNHNS and SASEGT. The CDR3 extends over 15 amino acids. The V and J ends lost 4 bases and 2 bases respectively, with 13 bases between them. TCR beta CDR3 region amplification was performed from RNA transcripts. Carried out on the TCR CDR3, a first-round RT-PCR used the HTBI primer set. TCRdb re-derived calls from the multiplex PCR reads in MiXCR, one entry per CDR3 protein. The repertoire holds about 690,000 distinct CDR3 sequences, with roughly 17% as singletons. Graves' hyperthyroidism qualified as stable when ophthalmopathy did not progress within 18 months. The chain combines TRBV6-1 with TRBJ2-3; D is unclear. Sequenced sample: blood. The receptor was derived from a man between 45 and 60 years old with Graves' hyperthyroidism. The CDR3 nucleotides are TGTGCCAGCAGTGCCCTATCGTCCGACACAGATACGCAGTATTTT. This translates into CASSALSSDTDTQYF.